This T cell receptor beta chain was sequenced during a study of early T cells in non-severe SARS-CoV-2 infection. Study results and caveats: Sequences matched to VDJdb favored anti-spike CD8 responses, while private and CD4 specificities were missed.

Of note for this clonotype: Its antigen is not identified.

Germline V lookup: CDR1 SEHNR, CDR2 FQNEAQ (reference sequence). V was pared by 1 base and J by 0 bases, with 16 bases between. This CDR3 spans 17 amino acids. Attachment of unique molecular identifiers to individual cDNA molecules was performed. In TCRdb, the 5' RACE reads were re-called with MiXCR into one record per CDR3 protein. The data contain about 70,000 distinct CDR3 sequences, 13% to 15% of them seen just once; the ten biggest clones take up roughly 4.3%. The V call is TRBV7-9, the J call TRBJ2-7; possible D gene TRBD1, 5 bases. The receptor was isolated from an adult who was a healthcare worker with PCR-confirmed SARS-CoV-2 infection or an uninfected control (not recorded which). The sequencing used whole blood, collected at baseline. The DNA for the CDR3 is TGTGCCAGCAGCTTAGTGGGCACAGGTGCCCTCTCCTACGAGCAGTACTTC. It translates to CASSLVGTGALSYEQYF.